The 30 T cell receptor beta chains below come from one sample, sequenced in a study of sequential checkpoint blockade in melanoma. Some clones are missing from TCRdb's copy, which holds only in-frame ones; the method was immunoSEQ multiplex PCR. The profile covers 5,000 to 6,000 clones, with roughly 24% appearing a single time and around a fifth taken by the ten largest. Specified treatment: randomized to nivolumab then ipilimumab (arm A) or the reverse (arm B). The sequencing used tumor tissue (inferred from file names), collected from a patient given nivolumab and ipilimumab in sequence. These receptors were obtained from a human donor with melanoma.

The V gene is TRBV5-1, the J gene TRBJ2-3, with unresolved D. Germline values: CDR1 SGHRS, CDR2 YFSETQ. Deletions cut 0 bases from V and 2 bases from J, with 13 bases between. The CDR3 loop spans 16 amino acids. This CDR3 is CASSLATSPTTDTQYF. The CDR3 nucleotides are TGCGCCAGCAGCTTGGCCACGAGCCCTACCACAGATACGCAGTATTTT.

The table lists this clone with a few counts. The chain combines TRBV28 with TRBJ2-5, with a tentative D call TRBD2 (6 bases). CDR3 length: 14 residues. V dropped 5 bases and J dropped 5 bases, with 15 bases sitting between them. CDR1 MDHEN and CDR2 SYDVKM come from the germline V gene. For the CDR3, the DNA is TGTGCCAGCAGTCCCGGGACTCCGAGGGAGACCCAGTACTTC. Encoded protein: CASSPGTPRETQYF.

The rearrangement uses TRBV5-1 and TRBJ2-2; 8 bases map to TRBD2. CDR3 length: 16 amino acids. V lost 0 bases to trimming and J lost 1 base; unmatched junction nucleotides: 2. Germline V gene sequence: CDR1 SGHRS, CDR2 YFSETQ. The CDR3: CASSLVAGGNTGELFF. CDR3 DNA sequence: TGCGCCAGCAGCTTGGTTGCGGGGGGGAACACCGGGGAGCTGTTTTTT.

J is TRBJ1-5 and V is TRBV30; 11 nucleotides line up with TRBD1. This CDR3 contains 18 residues. Germline V gives CDR1 GTSNPN, CDR2 SVGIG (reference sequence). With V trimmed by 3 bases and J by 3 bases, 13 bases remained unmatched. The CDR3 spells CAWSHWTGGGDDNQPQHF. The DNA for the CDR3 is TGTGCCTGGAGCCACTGGACAGGGGGCGGCGATGACAATCAGCCCCAGCATTTT.

This chain uses TRBV11-3 with TRBJ2-4, with D unresolved. CDR1 and CDR2 (germline): SGHNT, YENEEA. Trimming took off 2 bases at V and 0 bases at J, with 14 bases between the two ends. This CDR3 is built from 17 residues. CDR3 DNA: TGTGCCAGCAGCTTACCTGTTGCTAGACTAGCCAAAAACATTCAGTACTTC. It yields the protein CASSLPVARLAKNIQYF.

V usage is TRBV5-1 and J usage is TRBJ2-3; D might be TRBD2 (5 bases). Germline V gene lookup returns CDR1 SGHRS and CDR2 YFSETQ. The CDR3 is 14 amino acids. Trimming removed 3 bases at V and 2 bases at J, with 10 bases between. DNA for the CDR3: TGCGCCAGCAGCTGGACTGATAACACAGATACGCAGTATTTT. Amino acid sequence: CASSWTDNTDTQYF.

This clone was seen more than once but under ten times. The rearrangement links TRBV15 to TRBJ2-1; D unclear. The germline V gene encodes CDR1 LNHNV and CDR2 YYDKDF (reference sequence). The length of the CDR3 is 22 residues. The V end was cut by 1 base, the J end by 9 bases, with 37 bases between. The CDR3 sequence is CATSRGHGESASVPLMRAEQFF. CDR3 sequence (DNA): TGTGCCACCAGCAGAGGTCACGGTGAGTCGGCCAGCGTGCCCCTTATGCGCGCTGAGCAGTTCTTC.

This clone is termed medium-sized. The V and J genes are TRBV11-3 and TRBJ1-4; TRBD1 matches at 9 bases. CDR1 and CDR2 from the germline V gene are SGHNT and YENEEA. The trim removed 5 bases at V and 5 bases at J, leaving 6 bases unmatched. This CDR3 contains 15 residues. The CDR3 nucleotides are TGTGCCAGCAGCACCACAGGGGGCACAAATGAAAAACTGTTTTTT. Amino acid sequence: CASSTTGGTNEKLFF.

This clone was recorded many times. The chain is built from TRBV7-5 and TRBJ2-7. TRBV7-5 is noted as a pseudogene. This CDR3 is built from 16 residues. This chain's CDR3 is CASSLGSGTTPREQYF. The CDR3 bases are TGTGCCAGCAGCTTAGGGTCAGGAACTACCCCCCGCGAGCAGTACTTC.

The chain is built from TRBV2 and TRBJ2-5; D remains unclear. Trimming shortened V by 6 bases and J by 0 bases, and 8 bases separated the two germline ends. The germline gives CDR1 SNHLY, CDR2 FYNNEI. The CDR3 has 13 residues. For the CDR3, the DNA is TGTGCCAGCAGAGGACCAAACCAAGAGACCCAGTACTTC. It translates to CASRGPNQETQYF.

By proportion, this clone is medium-sized (0.01 to 0.1%). This chain links TRBV11-3 with TRBJ2-4, with 7 bases matching TRBD2. Germline V gene sequence: CDR1 SGHNT, CDR2 YENEEA. Germline trimming cut 1 base from V and 0 bases from J; bases unmatched to any gene: 3. The CDR3 contains 16 residues. The DNA of the CDR3 is TGTGCCAGCAGCTTAGTGGGAGGGGTAGCCAAAAACATTCAGTACTTC. Residues: CASSLVGGVAKNIQYF. Combining the CDR3 with reference TRBV11-3 and TRBJ2-4 gives the whole variable domain EAGVVQSPRYKIIEKKQPVAFWCNPISGHNTLYWYLQNLGQGPELLIRYENEEAVDDSQLPKDRFSAERLKGVDSTLKIQPAELGDSAVYLCASSLVGGVAKNIQYFGAGTRLSVL.

The sample holds a few counts of this clone. The V call is TRBV11-3, the J call TRBJ2-4; 8 nucleotides agree with TRBD2. CDR1 is SGHNT, CDR2 YENEEA, per germline. This CDR3 is 15 amino acids long. J lost 2 bases, V lost 8 bases, and 8 bases had no gene match. The chain's CDR3 is CASEGTSRTKNIQYF. CDR3 in DNA: TGTGCCAGCGAAGGGACTAGTCGGACCAAAAACATTCAGTACTTC.

V gene TRBV19 combines with J gene TRBJ2-5; D is unclear. CDR1 and CDR2 (germline): LNHDA, SQIVND (reference sequence). This CDR3 region has 13 residues. V lost 6 bases to trimming and J lost 0 bases, with 8 bases between them. CDR3 amino acids: CASRSTYQETQYF. In DNA form, the CDR3 reads TGTGCCAGTAGATCGACTTACCAAGAGACCCAGTACTTC.

This rearrangement joins TRBV18 to TRBJ1-1; 7 bases line up with TRBD1. Germline assignment: CDR1 KGHSH and CDR2 LQKENI. The ends lost 3 bases at V and 4 bases at J; junction bases unmatched: 8. This CDR3 is built from 15 residues. CDR3 residues: CASSPLPRQGTEAFF. In DNA, the CDR3 is TGTGCCAGCTCACCTCTCCCGAGACAGGGCACTGAAGCTTTCTTT.

The chain joins TRBV11-3 to TRBJ1-4; possible D gene TRBD1, 5 bases. From germline, CDR1 is SGHNT and CDR2 YENEEA. The CDR3 runs to 14 residues. V was trimmed by 5 bases and J by 8 bases, leaving 15 bases between them. CDR3 amino acids: CASSAQGSQEKLFF. CDR3 coding DNA: TGTGCCAGCAGCGCGCAGGGTAGCCAGGAAAAACTGTTTTTT.

This clone was observed a few times. The genes are TRBV28 and TRBJ2-3; TRBD2 matches at 10 bases. Germline loops: CDR1 MDHEN, CDR2 SYDVKM. V trimming: 6 bases; J trimming: 1 base; junction bases outside the gene matches: 4. The CDR3 length is 15 residues. The CDR3 loop reads CASSPTSGGTDTQYF. DNA for the CDR3: TGTGCCAGCAGCCCAACTAGCGGGGGCACAGATACGCAGTATTTT. Full variable domain (outside the CDR3, taken from reference TRBV28 and TRBJ2-3): DVKVTQSSRYLVKRTGEKVFLECVQDMDHENMFWYRQDPGLGLRLIYFSYDVKMKEKGDIPEGYSVSREKKERFSLILESASTNQTSMYLCASSPTSGGTDTQYFGPGTRLTVL.

The rearrangement uses TRBV6-8 and TRBJ2-1; D possibly corresponds to TRBD1 (5 bases). Germline V gives CDR1 MNHGY, CDR2 SAAAGT. V was trimmed by 2 bases and J by 8 bases, leaving 10 bases between them. The CDR3 length is 13 residues. The CDR3 DNA reads TGTGCCAGCAGTTACGAACCCAGGGATGAGCAGTTCTTC. Amino acid sequence: CASSYEPRDEQFF.

This clone occurred a few times. This rearrangement joins TRBV6-8 to TRBJ1-5, with 7 positions matching TRBD1. The CDR3 extends over 18 amino acids. The germline V gene encodes CDR1 MNHGY and CDR2 SAAAGT. Germline trimming cut 6 bases from V and 2 bases from J; bases unmatched to any gene: 16. CDR3 nucleotide sequence: TGTGCCAGCAGGCACCCACAGGGGAACCCAGGGGGCAATCAGCCCCAGCATTTT. This translates into CASRHPQGNPGGNQPQHF.

The V call is TRBV11-3, the J call TRBJ1-5; 8 nucleotides align to TRBD1. V was pared by 4 bases and J by 3 bases, with 2 bases of the junction left unmatched. This CDR3 has 14 amino acids. Germline values: CDR1 SGHNT, CDR2 YENEEA. DNA of the CDR3: TGTGCCAGCAGCTCGGACAGGGCCAATCAGCCCCAGCATTTT. Its protein is CASSSDRANQPQHF. The variable domain in full, completed from reference TRBV11-3 and TRBJ1-5, reads EAGVVQSPRYKIIEKKQPVAFWCNPISGHNTLYWYLQNLGQGPELLIRYENEEAVDDSQLPKDRFSAERLKGVDSTLKIQPAELGDSAVYLCASSSDRANQPQHFGDGTRLSIL.

This clone was detected only a few times. The rearrangement links TRBV19 to TRBJ1-4, with D possibly being TRBD1 (5 bases). CDR3 size: 13 residues. V dropped 4 bases and J dropped 5 bases, with 8 bases sitting between them. Germline assignment: CDR1 LNHDA and CDR2 SQIVND (reference sequence). CDR3 DNA: TGTGCCAGTAGTACTCGACAGAATGAAAAACTGTTTTTT. Translating it yields CASSTRQNEKLFF.

There are a few counts of this clone. The chain's CDR3 is CASSPSSSISYEQYF. The DNA for the CDR3 is TGTGCCAGCAGCCCCTCTTCATCGATCTCCTACGAGCAGTACTTC. The chain combines TRBV9 with TRBJ2-7; D call uncertain. CDR1 SGDLS and CDR2 YYNGEE come from the germline V gene. V was shortened by 4 bases and J by 0 bases, with 14 bases between the two germline ends. The CDR3 consists of 15 residues.

The chain couples TRBV6-8 to TRBJ2-1, with D maybe TRBD2 (6 bases). Germline values: CDR1 MNHGY, CDR2 SAAAGT. The CDR3 length is 16 residues. V lost 5 bases, J lost 5 bases, and 19 bases lay in between. This CDR3 reads CASSPTPGTFNNEQFF. CDR3 in DNA: TGTGCCAGCAGTCCGACCCCCGGGACTTTTAACAATGAGCAGTTCTTC.

This chain connects TRBV19 to TRBJ1-5, with 8 bases matching TRBD1. The CDR3 runs 18 residues. Germline CDR1 LNHDA, CDR2 SQIVND (reference sequence). V gave up 3 bases and J gave up 0 bases; unmatched junction bases: 10. The DNA of the CDR3 is TGTGCCAGTAGTATTTACGCGGCGCAGGGGGCTAGCAATCAGCCCCAGCATTTT. The encoded protein is CASSIYAAQGASNQPQHF.

This chain uses TRBV19 with TRBJ2-5; 10 bases fit TRBD1. The CDR3 contains 16 residues. Germline V gives CDR1 LNHDA, CDR2 SQIVND (reference sequence). V gave up 5 bases and J gave up 5 bases; unmatched junction bases: 11. The CDR3 protein is CASSVSGTGAEETQYF. CDR3 nucleotides: TGTGCCAGTAGTGTATCCGGGACAGGGGCGGAGGAGACCCAGTACTTC.

CDR3 amino acids: CSVGGGFNTEAFF. The DNA for the CDR3 is TGCAGCGTTGGGGGAGGGTTTAACACTGAAGCTTTCTTT. The V and J genes are TRBV29-1 and TRBJ1-1; D not certain. V lost 4 bases to trimming and J lost 2 bases, with 11 bases between them. CDR3 length equals 13 residues. The germline V gene has CDR1 SQVTM and CDR2 ANQGSEA.

The rearrangement joins TRBV19 to TRBJ2-5, with D maybe TRBD2 (6 bases). Trimming took off 4 bases at V and 3 bases at J, with 9 bases between the two ends. The CDR3 covers 13 residues. Germline V gene sequence: CDR1 LNHDA, CDR2 SQIVND (reference sequence). The CDR3 protein is CASSTGTEETQYF. The CDR3 DNA reads as TGTGCCAGTAGTACAGGGACTGAAGAGACCCAGTACTTC.

In this sample, this clone turned up many times. This sequence joins TRBV11-3 and TRBJ2-7, with 7 positions matching TRBD1. Trimming at V came to 2 bases and at J to 2 bases, leaving 6 bases not matched to a gene. Germline assignment: CDR1 SGHNT and CDR2 YENEEA. CDR3 length: 15 amino acids. The CDR3 DNA sequence: TGTGCCAGCAGCTTAATCTCAGGGGGTACCTACGAGCAGTACTTC. Translation: CASSLISGGTYEQYF.

The chain uses TRBV5-1 and TRBJ2-5; tentative D call: TRBD2 (6 bases). The CDR3 contains 15 residues. V lost 2 bases, J lost 5 bases, and 16 bases lay in between. The V gene's germline CDR1 is SGHRS and CDR2 YFSETQ. The CDR3 loop is CASSLGNRREETQYF. CDR3 DNA sequence: TGCGCCAGCAGCTTAGGGAACCGGAGGGAGGAGACCCAGTACTTC.

This clone was seen a handful of times. The rearrangement joins TRBV15 to TRBJ1-3, with no clear D. Trimming left V 5 bases short and J 0 bases short, with 14 bases between. CDR1 is LNHNV, CDR2 YYDKDF, per germline (reference sequence). CDR3 length: 16 residues. CDR3 amino acids: CATSVPPGPSGNTIYF. The CDR3 DNA is TGTGCCACCAGCGTTCCTCCCGGGCCCTCTGGAAACACCATATATTTT. Drawing the rest from reference TRBV15 and TRBJ1-3, the complete variable domain is DAMVIQNPRYQVTQFGKPVTLSCSQTLNHNVMYWYQQKSSQAPKLLFHYYDKDFNNEADTPDNFQSRRPNTSFCFLDIRSPGLGDTAMYLCATSVPPGPSGNTIYFGEGSWLTVV.

The chain has TRBV6-8 and TRBJ2-3, with 13 bases fitting TRBD2. V was clipped by 6 bases and J by 4 bases; unmatched bases: 7. The CDR3 is made up of 16 amino acids. The germline V gene has CDR1 MNHGY and CDR2 SAAAGT. This CDR3 reads CASSLGTSGIPDTQYF. CDR3 in DNA: TGTGCCAGCAGCCTTGGGACTAGCGGGATCCCAGATACGCAGTATTTT.